Below are 19 T cell receptor beta chains sequenced from a single sample in a study of blood T cell repertoires in COVID-19. Some clones are missing from TCRdb's copy, which holds only in-frame ones; the method was immunoSEQ multiplex PCR. The data contain fewer than 95,000 clones, just over 85% of them singletons. The sequencing sample was made of peripheral blood. Receptor source: a woman of 80 years or more with acute or convalescent COVID-19.

The CDR3 loop reads CASSQGQKQFF. CDR3 DNA sequence: TGTGCCAGCAGCCAAGGACAGAAGCAGTTCTTC. The chain employs TRBV3-1 (or the pseudogene TRBV3-2) and TRBJ2-1; weak D call: TRBD1 (5 bases). CDR1 and CDR2 (germline): LGHDT, YNNKEL (reference sequence). V was trimmed by 1 base and J by 11 bases, leaving 6 bases between them. The CDR3 sequence is 11 residues long.

This chain uses TRBV6-5 with TRBJ1-2; no reliable D call. CDR1 is MNHEY and CDR2 is SVGAGI in the germline V gene. The ends were cut back, 2 bases at V and 3 bases at J, with 7 bases in the middle. The CDR3 runs 13 residues. CDR3 residues: CASSYGLDYGYTF. The DNA for the CDR3 is TGTGCCAGCAGTTACGGCCTTGACTATGGCTACACCTTC.

The rearrangement uses TRBV19 and TRBJ2-3; the D is unclear. This CDR3 spans 14 amino acids. The V and J ends lost 3 bases and 2 bases respectively, with 9 bases between them. Germline-derived CDR1 and CDR2 are LNHDA and SQIVND (reference sequence). The CDR3 nucleotides read TGTGCCAGTAGTATGTCTCCCTACACAGATACGCAGTATTTT. It yields the protein CASSMSPYTDTQYF. Full variable domain (remainder filled in from reference TRBV19 and TRBJ2-3): DGGITQSPKYLFRKEGQNVTLSCEQNLNHDAMYWYRQDPGQGLRLIYYSQIVNDFQKGDIAEGYSVSREKKESFPLTVTSAQKNPTAFYLCASSMSPYTDTQYFGPGTRLTVL.

The chain employs TRBV29-1 and TRBJ2-1, with 11 positions matching TRBD1. This CDR3 comprises 13 residues. CDR1 is SQVTM, CDR2 ANQGSEA, per germline. Germline trimming cut 4 bases from V and 4 bases from J; bases unmatched to any gene: 0. The CDR3 region has the DNA TGCAGCGTTGGGGACAGGGGGTACAATGAGCAGTTCTTC. Its protein is CSVGDRGYNEQFF.

The chain has TRBV7-3 and TRBJ1-1; perhaps TRBD1 as D (6 bases). CDR1 is SGHTA and CDR2 is FQGTGA in the germline V gene. V was trimmed by 5 bases and J by 2 bases, leaving 21 bases between them. The CDR3 runs to 17 residues. The CDR3 protein is CASSRIPLDRPNTEAFF. For the CDR3, the DNA is TGTGCCAGCAGCCGAATCCCCCTAGACAGGCCTAACACTGAAGCTTTCTTT.

The chain links TRBV11-1 to TRBJ2-7, with D perhaps matching TRBD2 (5 bases). This CDR3 has 15 residues. Germline CDR1 and CDR2: SGHAT and FQDESV (reference sequence). Deletions cut 1 base from V and 0 bases from J, with 10 bases between. CDR3 sequence: CASSLGFSDSYEQYF. The CDR3, as DNA: TGTGCCAGCAGCTTAGGATTTAGCGACTCCTACGAGCAGTACTTC.

The chain recombines TRBV2 with TRBJ2-7; a weak D match, TRBD2 (5 bases). The V and J ends lost 4 bases and 0 bases respectively, with 13 bases between them. The CDR3 is 15 residues long. Germline V gives CDR1 SNHLY, CDR2 FYNNEI. CDR3 region: CASSGGSPSSYEQYF. The CDR3 coding sequence is TGTGCCAGCAGTGGAGGGTCCCCGAGCTCCTACGAGCAGTACTTC.

The rearrangement joins TRBV27 to TRBJ2-1; the D is unclear. Trimming shortened V by 5 bases and J by 10 bases, and 15 bases separated the two germline ends. This CDR3 is 13 amino acids long. Germline V gene data show CDR1 as MNHEY and CDR2 as SMNVEV (reference sequence). The CDR3 bases are TGTGCCAGCAGTCTACGAAATAGGCGGGAGCAGTTCTTC. Translated, it gives CASSLRNRREQFF.

The chain employs TRBV18 and TRBJ1-5; D is ambiguous. The CDR3 contains 13 residues. Germline V lookup: CDR1 KGHSH, CDR2 LQKENI. The V gene lost 3 bases and the J gene lost 5 bases, with 8 bases spanning the gap. DNA for the CDR3: TGTGCCAGCTCACCCCAGAGGGATCAGCCCCAGCATTTT. Protein: CASSPQRDQPQHF.

The chain has TRBV7-2 and TRBJ2-5; tentative D call: TRBD1 (6 bases). The CDR3 is 15 amino acids. The V and J ends lost 1 base and 4 bases respectively, with 13 bases between them. Germline V gene sequence: CDR1 SGHTA, CDR2 FQGNSA. CDR3 in amino acids: CASSLDLGASETQYF. The CDR3 DNA follows: TGTGCCAGCAGCTTAGACCTGGGGGCATCAGAGACCCAGTACTTC.

The chain joins TRBV3-1 (or the pseudogene TRBV3-2) to TRBJ2-2, with 13 bases that match TRBD2. The CDR3 totals 16 residues. The V segment lost 4 bases and the J segment 5 bases; nucleotides outside the gene matches: 4. Germline lookup yields CDR1 LGHDT and CDR2 YNNKEL (reference sequence). The CDR3: CASSLRTSGSTGELFF. CDR3 bases: TGTGCCAGCAGCCTTAGGACTAGCGGGAGTACCGGGGAGCTGTTTTTT.

The chain carries TRBV5-1 and TRBJ2-7; TRBD1 agrees at 8 bases. Per germline, CDR1 SGHRS and CDR2 YFSETQ. CDR3 length equals 14 residues. V was pared by 2 bases and J by 1 base, with 2 bases of the junction left unmatched. CDR3 sequence reads: CASSFRDRSYEQYF. The CDR3 nucleotides read TGCGCCAGCAGCTTCCGGGACAGGTCCTACGAGCAGTACTTC.

This chain joins TRBV5-1 and TRBJ2-7; D perhaps matches TRBD2 (5 bases). This CDR3 spans 13 amino acids. Trimming removed 7 bases from V and 2 bases from J, with 13 bases in between. Germline lookup yields CDR1 SGHRS and CDR2 YFSETQ. CDR3 bases: TGCGCCAGCGGCCGGGATCCCACCTACGAGCAGTACTTC. As protein: CASGRDPTYEQYF. Drawing the rest from reference TRBV5-1 and TRBJ2-7, the complete variable domain is KAGVTQTPRYLIKTRGQQVTLSCSPISGHRSVSWYQQTPGQGLQFLFEYFSETQRNKGNFPGRFSGRQFSNSRSEMNVSTLELGDSALYLCASGRDPTYEQYFGPGTRLTVT.

Worth noting for this clone: Different DNA sequences within this sample yield the same CDR3. The gene calls are TRBV6-5 and TRBJ1-1, with no clear D. Germline CDR1 MNHEY, CDR2 SVGAGI. The CDR3 sequence is 14 residues long. The germline V and J ends were trimmed by 3 bases and 5 bases, with 13 bases remaining between them. The CDR3 DNA reads as TGTGCCAGCAGTTATCTTGCGGGTGGGACTGAAGCTTTCTTT. Its protein product is CASSYLAGGTEAFF.

This chain joins TRBV13 and TRBJ1-5; D perhaps matches TRBD1 (6 bases). This CDR3 region has 17 residues. The germline CDR1 and CDR2 sequences are PRHDT and FYEKMQ (reference sequence). V was cut by 4 bases and J by 2 bases, with 18 bases left in between. The DNA for the CDR3 is TGTGCCAGCAGCTCAAGCATAACAGGGTCTGGCAATCAGCCCCAGCATTTT. Encoded protein: CASSSSITGSGNQPQHF. Looking up the rest from reference TRBV13 and TRBJ1-5 gives the full variable domain: AAGVIQSPRHLIKEKRETATLKCYPIPRHDTVYWYQQGPGQDPQFLISFYEKMQSDKGSIPDRFSAQQFSDYHSELNMSSLELGDSALYFCASSSSITGSGNQPQHFGDGTRLSIL.

The chain uses TRBV6-1 and TRBJ1-2, with 7 positions matching TRBD1. J gave up 2 bases and V 3 bases, and 6 bases lay outside the gene matches. The CDR3 runs to 15 residues. Germline lookup yields CDR1 MNHNS and CDR2 SASEGT. CDR3 protein: CASSDRSGQNYGYTF. Written as DNA, the CDR3 is TGTGCCAGCAGTGATAGGTCGGGACAGAACTATGGCTACACCTTC.

DNA for the CDR3: TGTGCCAGCAGCCCACAGGGGGCCAACTATGGCTACACCTTC. This sequence encodes CASSPQGANYGYTF. The V gene is TRBV7-2, the J gene TRBJ1-2, with 9 bases lining up with TRBD1. The ends lost 5 bases at V and 2 bases at J; junction bases unmatched: 3. CDR1 SGHTA and CDR2 FQGNSA come from the germline V gene. The CDR3 has 14 amino acids. The whole variable domain, filled in from reference TRBV7-2 and TRBJ1-2, reads GAGVSQSPSNKVTEKGKDVELRCDPISGHTALYWYRQSLGQGLEFLIYFQGNSAPDKSGLPSDRFSAERTGGSVSTLTIQRTQQEDSAVYLCASSPQGANYGYTFGSGTRLTVV.

In its sample, this clone was seen a few times. The chain employs TRBV18 and TRBJ2-3; 9 bases map to TRBD2. CDR1 is KGHSH, CDR2 LQKENI, per germline. Germline trimming cut 3 bases from V and 0 bases from J; bases unmatched to any gene: 4. The CDR3 spans 16 residues. Here the CDR3 DNA reads TGTGCCAGCTCACCCCTGGCGGGGGGGAGCACAGATACGCAGTATTTT. It yields the protein CASSPLAGGSTDTQYF.

This chain's CDR3 is CASSYRGSYEQFF. In DNA form, the CDR3 reads TGTGCCAGTAGTTACAGGGGATCGTATGAGCAGTTCTTC. The rearrangement links TRBV19 to TRBJ2-1; 7 bases agree with TRBD1. This CDR3 has 13 amino acids. V lost 5 bases to trimming and J lost 8 bases; unmatched junction nucleotides: 6. Germline V gives CDR1 LNHDA, CDR2 SQIVND (reference sequence). Full variable domain (outside the CDR3, taken from reference TRBV19 and TRBJ2-1): DGGITQSPKYLFRKEGQNVTLSCEQNLNHDAMYWYRQDPGQGLRLIYYSQIVNDFQKGDIAEGYSVSREKKESFPLTVTSAQKNPTAFYLCASSYRGSYEQFFGPGTRLTVL.